These T cell receptor beta chains were read from a single sample in a study of control samples from healthy donors and cancer patients. Data came from immunoSEQ multiplex PCR; TCRdb stores just in-frame clones and leaves some out. The data hold 95,000 to 150,000 clones, with about 88% observed a single time. Sequenced: blood. Every receptor here comes from a man aged 18 to 35 in good health. Both conserved end residues are part of each CDR3. A D gene is named only where the DNA matches it firmly. Not every row has a clone size; where given, it reads once, few, many or a size class.

-,-,TRBJ2-2,TRBV27,CASRSPGNTGELFF,TGTGCCAGCAGATCTCCCGGGAACACCGGGGAGCTGTTTTTT
-,-,TRBJ2-7,TRBV6-6,CASSPTPHPSRTYEQYF,TGTGCCAGCAGTCCCACCCCGCACCCTAGTCGAACCTACGAGCAGTACTTC
-,-,TRBJ1-4,TRBV29-1,CSVGGKNEKLFF,TGCAGCGTAGGGGGTAAAAATGAAAAACTGTTTTTT
-,-,TRBJ2-5,TRBV7-3,CASSLTGRVQETQYF,TGTGCCAGCAGCTTAACTGGCAGGGTCCAAGAGACCCAGTACTTC
-,TRBD2,TRBJ2-7,TRBV10-3,CAIRRAGTFSYEQYF,TGTGCCATCAGAAGAGCGGGAACCTTCTCCTACGAGCAGTACTTC
-,TRBD1,TRBJ1-4,TRBV7-9,CASSSDRGLSNEKLFF,TGTGCCAGCAGCTCGGACAGGGGGCTCTCTAATGAAAAACTGTTTTTT
-,-,TRBJ2-5,TRBV18,CASSPGTGAKETQYF,TGTGCCAGCTCACCGGGTACGGGGGCAAAAGAGACCCAGTACTTC
-,-,TRBJ1-2,TRBV7-3,CASSWAPGGNYGYTF,TGTGCCAGCAGCTGGGCGCCTGGGGGCAACTATGGCTACACCTTC
-,TRBD1,TRBJ1-6,TRBV7-9,CASSFGTGTSSPLHF,TGTGCCAGCAGCTTCGGGACAGGGACTAGTTCACCCCTCCACTTT
few,TRBD2,TRBJ2-2,TRBV9,CASSPAGLNTGELFF,TGTGCCAGCAGCCCAGCGGGACTGAACACCGGGGAGCTGTTTTTT